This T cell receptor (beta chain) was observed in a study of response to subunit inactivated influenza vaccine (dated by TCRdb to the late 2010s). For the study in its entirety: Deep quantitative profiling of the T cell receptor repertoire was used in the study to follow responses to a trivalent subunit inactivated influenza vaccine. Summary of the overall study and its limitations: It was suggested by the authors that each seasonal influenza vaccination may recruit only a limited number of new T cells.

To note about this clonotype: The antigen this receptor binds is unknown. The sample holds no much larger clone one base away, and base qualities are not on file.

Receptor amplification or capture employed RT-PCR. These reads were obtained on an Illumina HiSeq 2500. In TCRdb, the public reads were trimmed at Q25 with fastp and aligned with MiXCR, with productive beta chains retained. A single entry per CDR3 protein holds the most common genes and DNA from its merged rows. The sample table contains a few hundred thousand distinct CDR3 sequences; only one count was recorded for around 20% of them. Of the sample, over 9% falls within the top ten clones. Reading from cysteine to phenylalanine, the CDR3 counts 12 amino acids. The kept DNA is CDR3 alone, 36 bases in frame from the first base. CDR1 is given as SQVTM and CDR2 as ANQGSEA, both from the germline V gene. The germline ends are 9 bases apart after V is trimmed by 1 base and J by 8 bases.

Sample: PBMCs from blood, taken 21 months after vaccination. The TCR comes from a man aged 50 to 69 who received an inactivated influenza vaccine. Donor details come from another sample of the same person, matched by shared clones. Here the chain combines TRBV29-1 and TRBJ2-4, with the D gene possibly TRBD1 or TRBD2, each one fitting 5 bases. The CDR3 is CSVEGQGDIQYF. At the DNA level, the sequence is TGCAGCGTTGAAGGGCAGGGAGACATTCAGTACTTC. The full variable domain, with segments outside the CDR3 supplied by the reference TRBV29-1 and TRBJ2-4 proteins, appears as SAVISQKPSRDICQRGTSLTIQCQVDSQVTMMFWYRQQPGQSLTLIATANQGSEATYESGFVIDKFPISRPNLTFSTLTVSNMSPEDSSIYLCSVEGQGDIQYFGAGTRLSVL.